This T cell receptor (beta chain) was captured by sequencing in a study of molecular identifiers for immune sequencing clone quantification. Turning to the study itself: Sequencing covered four of five parts into which replicate RNA from about 20,000 or 100,000 naive CD8 cells was split.

There are a few counts of this clonotype. One entry per CDR3 protein results from TCRdb running MiXCR on the PCR reads. Among about 510,000 distinct CDR3 sequences listed, around 23% were seen once. Preparation of naive CD8 libraries involved roughly 19,000 to 1,100,000 sorted cells and 10%, 30% or 50% RNA. Sorting isolated naive CD8 T cells as CD8+CD4-CCR7+CD45RA+ events. The V end was cut by 4 bases, the J end by 0 bases, with 12 bases between. The germline CDR1 and CDR2 sequences are SGHVS and FNYEAQ. The CDR3 loop spans 15 amino acids. This TCR was sampled from a human donor in good health. Some libraries in this study had Jurkat cell RNA spiked in. Sequencing input: naive CD8+ T cells from blood, with Jurkat cell RNA spiked in. Subset meaning: FACS-sorted CD8+CD4-CCR7+CD45RA+ naive T cells. The chain employs TRBV7-6 and TRBJ1-1; perhaps TRBD1 as D (5 bases). For the CDR3, the DNA is TGTGCCAGCAGCTCTCCGACAGAGATGAACACTGAAGCTTTCTTT. It yields the protein CASSSPTEMNTEAFF.